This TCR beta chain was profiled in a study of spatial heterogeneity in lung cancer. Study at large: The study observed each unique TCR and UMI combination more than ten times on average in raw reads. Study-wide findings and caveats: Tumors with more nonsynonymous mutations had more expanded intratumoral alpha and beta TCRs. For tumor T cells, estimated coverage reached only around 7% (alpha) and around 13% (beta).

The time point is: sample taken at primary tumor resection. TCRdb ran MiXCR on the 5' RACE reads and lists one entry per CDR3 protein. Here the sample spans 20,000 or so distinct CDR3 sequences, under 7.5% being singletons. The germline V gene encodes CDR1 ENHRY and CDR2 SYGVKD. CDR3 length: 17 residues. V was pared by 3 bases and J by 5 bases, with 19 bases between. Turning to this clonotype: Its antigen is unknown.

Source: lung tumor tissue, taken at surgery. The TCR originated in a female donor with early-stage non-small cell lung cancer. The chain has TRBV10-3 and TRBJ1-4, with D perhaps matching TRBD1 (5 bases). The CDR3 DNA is TGTGCCATCAGTGAAAGTGCTCCGGGACGGGGAAATGAAAAACTGTTTTTT. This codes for CAISESAPGRGNEKLFF.